Included here is one TCR beta chain sequence, with context. Germline V CDR1 and CDR2: ENHRY, SYGVKD. The CDR3 has 15 amino acids. V was clipped by 4 bases and J by 0 bases, with 10 bases between them. The source of the sample is a study of blood T cell repertoires in COVID-19. The wider study: Samples representing acute and convalescent COVID-19 were sourced from the United States, Italy and Spain.

Authors' analysis steps: Nucleated cell counts were estimated from reference gene primer amplification. This table comes from immunoSEQ multiplex PCR, and its TCRdb copy is limited to in-frame clones, with some not included. That table supplies the V and J calls and clone size; D and trimming were determined from the DNA. The table lists more than 400,000 clones, approximately 83% of them singletons. The chain is built from TRBV10-3 and TRBJ2-1, with a tentative D call TRBD2 (5 bases). The sequence derives from a human donor in a cohort sampled during active COVID-19. Sequencing used peripheral blood. The CDR3 nucleotides read TGTGCCATCAGTGCGCGACGGGACTCCTACAATGAGCAGTTCTTC. Translating it yields CAISARRDSYNEQFF.